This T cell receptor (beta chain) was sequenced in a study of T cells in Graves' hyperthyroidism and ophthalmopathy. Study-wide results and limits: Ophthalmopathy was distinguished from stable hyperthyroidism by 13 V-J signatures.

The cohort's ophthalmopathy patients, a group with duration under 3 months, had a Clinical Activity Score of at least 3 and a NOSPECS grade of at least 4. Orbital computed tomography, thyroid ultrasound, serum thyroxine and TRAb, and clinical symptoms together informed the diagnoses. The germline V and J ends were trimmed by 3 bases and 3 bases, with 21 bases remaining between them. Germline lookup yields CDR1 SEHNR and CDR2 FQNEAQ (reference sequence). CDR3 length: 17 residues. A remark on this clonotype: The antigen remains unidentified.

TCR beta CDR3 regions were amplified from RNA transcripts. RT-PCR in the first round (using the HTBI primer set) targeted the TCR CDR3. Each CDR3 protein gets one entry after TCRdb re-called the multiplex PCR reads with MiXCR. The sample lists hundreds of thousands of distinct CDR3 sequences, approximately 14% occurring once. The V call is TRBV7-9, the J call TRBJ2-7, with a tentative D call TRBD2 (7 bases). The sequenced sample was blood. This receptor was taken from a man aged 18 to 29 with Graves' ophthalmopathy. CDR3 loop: CASSLVGGGAVNYEQYF. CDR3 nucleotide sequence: TGTGCCAGCAGCTTGGTAGGCGGGGGCGCAGTAAACTACGAGCAGTACTTC. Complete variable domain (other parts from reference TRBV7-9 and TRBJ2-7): DTGVSQNPRHKITKRGQNVTFRCDPISEHNRLYWYRQTLGQGPEFLTYFQNEAQLEKSRLLSDRFSAERPKGSFSTLEIQRTEQGDSAMYLCASSLVGGGAVNYEQYFGPGTRLTVT.